The clone carrying this T cell receptor beta chain has more than one count but fewer than ten. No antigen is known for it. V lost 0 bases and J lost 4, with 6 bases in between. The CDR3 length is 13 residues. CDR1 ENHRY and CDR2 SYGVKD come from the germline V gene. The time point here: persistent/refractory GD, antithyroid drugs over 5 years with positive TRAb. RNA isolated from PBMCs was used to make the TCR library. For TCR beta, libraries came from iRepertoire HTBI primers and Arm-PCR of CDR3 regions. TCRdb reprocessed the multiplex PCR reads with MiXCR, giving one entry per CDR3 protein. Altogether 700,000 or so distinct CDR3 sequences are present, around 30% being singletons, with the ten largest covering about two fifths. This specimen comes from a study of regulatory T cells in long-lasting Graves disease. Across the whole study: It was over 5 years of antithyroid drugs, with positive TSH receptor antibodies, that meant persistent Graves' disease. Study observations and caveats: Whereas new patients shared 966 public clonotypes, persistent patients shared more, at 2,500 to 3,500.

This sequence originates from a female donor with Graves disease. The chain joins TRBV10-3 to TRBJ1-2; unclear D gene. Sequencing was performed on peripheral blood mononuclear cells (PBMCs), taken when the disease was refractory, from a patient treated with antithyroid drugs. CDR3 residues: CAISESASYGYTF. The CDR3 DNA reads TGTGCCATCAGTGAGTCGGCGAGCTATGGCTACACCTTC.